A single TCR beta chain is shown here with its context. Germline CDR1 SNHLY, CDR2 FYNNEI. V lost 9 bases, J lost 6 bases, and 5 bases stayed unmatched. The CDR3 has 13 amino acids. Measured with immunoSEQ multiplex PCR; TCRdb has only the in-frame clones, and not every one. The data contain about 180,000 clones, approximately 85% of them singletons. The record originates from a study of blood T cell repertoires in COVID-19. The genes are TRBV2 and TRBJ2-1; 10 bases align to TRBD1. This clonotype was sampled from a man aged 55 to 70 with acute or convalescent COVID-19. What was sequenced was peripheral blood. The CDR3 is CARGTGVSNEQFF. The CDR3 DNA reads as TGTGCCAGGGGGACAGGGGTCAGCAATGAGCAGTTCTTC.